This T cell receptor (beta chain) came from a study of CD8 T cells in Susac syndrome. RNA was extracted with the RNeasy kit, and a quantity of 0.5 to 1 ug was reverse transcribed using random hexamers. Via MiXCR, TCRdb re-called the immunoSEQ multiplex PCR reads, giving one row per CDR3 protein. Among around 77,000 distinct CDR3 sequences listed, 96% were seen once. From blood CD8+ and CD4+ T cells, TCR beta sequences were generated. The multiple sclerosis control group consisted of treatment-naive patients whose relapsing-remitting disease, which was either stable or active, fulfilled revised McDonald criteria. The TEMRA cells underwent FACS enrichment, while the CD8+ and CD4+ T cells underwent negative isolation. The CDR3 covers 15 residues. CDR1 and CDR2 (germline): MGHRA, YSYEKL. The V and J ends lost 0 bases and 2 bases, in that order; junction bases with no gene match: 4.

The clonotype originates from a human donor with multiple sclerosis. The specimen sequenced was CD4+ T cells from PBMCs. V and J are TRBV4-1 and TRBJ2-7, with 7 nucleotides matching TRBD2. The CDR3 DNA reads as TGCGCCAGCAGCCAAGATCAGCGGGGCCCCTACGAGCAGTACTTC. Protein: CASSQDQRGPYEQYF.